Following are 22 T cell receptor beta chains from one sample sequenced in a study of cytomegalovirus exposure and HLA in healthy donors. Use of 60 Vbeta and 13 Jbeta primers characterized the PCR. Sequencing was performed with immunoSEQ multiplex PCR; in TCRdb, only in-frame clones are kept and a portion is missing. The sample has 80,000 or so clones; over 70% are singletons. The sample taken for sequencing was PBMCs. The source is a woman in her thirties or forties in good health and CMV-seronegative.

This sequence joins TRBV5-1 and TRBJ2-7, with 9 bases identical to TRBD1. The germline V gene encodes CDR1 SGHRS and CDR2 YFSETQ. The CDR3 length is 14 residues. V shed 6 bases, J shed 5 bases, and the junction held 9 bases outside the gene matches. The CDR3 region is CASTRGGQGNEQYF. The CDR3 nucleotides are TGCGCCAGCACCCGTGGGGGACAGGGTAACGAGCAGTACTTC.

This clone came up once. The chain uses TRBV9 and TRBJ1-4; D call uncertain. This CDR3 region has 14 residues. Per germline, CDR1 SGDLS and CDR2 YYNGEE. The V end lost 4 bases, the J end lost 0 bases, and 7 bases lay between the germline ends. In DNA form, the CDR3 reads TGTGCCAGCAGCTCCGGGTCAACTAATGAAAAACTGTTTTTT. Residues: CASSSGSTNEKLFF.

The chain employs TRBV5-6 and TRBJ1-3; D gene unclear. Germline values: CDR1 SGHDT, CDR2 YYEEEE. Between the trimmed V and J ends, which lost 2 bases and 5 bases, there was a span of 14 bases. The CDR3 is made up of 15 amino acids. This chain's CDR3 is CASSFKRLARNTIYF. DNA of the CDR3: TGTGCCAGCAGCTTTAAGAGACTTGCGCGAAACACCATATATTTT.

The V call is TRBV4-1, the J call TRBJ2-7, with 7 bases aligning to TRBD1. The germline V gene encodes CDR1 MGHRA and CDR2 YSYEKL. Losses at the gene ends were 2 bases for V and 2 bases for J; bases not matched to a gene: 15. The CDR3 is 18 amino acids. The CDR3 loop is CASSQTRWVDRATYEQYF. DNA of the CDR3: TGCGCCAGCAGCCAAACCAGATGGGTCGACAGGGCCACCTACGAGCAGTACTTC.

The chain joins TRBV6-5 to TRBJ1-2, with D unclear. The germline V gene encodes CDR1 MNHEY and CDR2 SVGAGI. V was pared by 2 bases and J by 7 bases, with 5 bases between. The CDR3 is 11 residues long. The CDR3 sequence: CASSYEGGYTF. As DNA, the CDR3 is TGTGCCAGCAGTTACGAGGGTGGCTACACCTTC.

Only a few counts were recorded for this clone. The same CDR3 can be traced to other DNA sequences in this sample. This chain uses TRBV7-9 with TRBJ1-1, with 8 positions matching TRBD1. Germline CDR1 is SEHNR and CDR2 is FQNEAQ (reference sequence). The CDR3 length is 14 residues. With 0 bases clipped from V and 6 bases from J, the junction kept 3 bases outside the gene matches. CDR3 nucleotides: TGTGCCAGCAGCTTAGCGCTACAGGGGGCTGAAGCTTTCTTT. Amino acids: CASSLALQGAEAFF. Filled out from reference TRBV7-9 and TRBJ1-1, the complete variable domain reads DTGVSQNPRHKITKRGQNVTFRCDPISEHNRLYWYRQTLGQGPEFLTYFQNEAQLEKSRLLSDRFSAERPKGSFSTLEIQRTEQGDSAMYLCASSLALQGAEAFFGQGTRLTVV.

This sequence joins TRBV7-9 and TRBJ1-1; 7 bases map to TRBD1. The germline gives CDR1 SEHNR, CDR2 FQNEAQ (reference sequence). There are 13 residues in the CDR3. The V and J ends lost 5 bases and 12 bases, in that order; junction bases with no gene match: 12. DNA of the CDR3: TGTGCCAGCAGCCTTTCAAGAGGGGGCGCGTCTTTCTTT. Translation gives CASSLSRGGASFF. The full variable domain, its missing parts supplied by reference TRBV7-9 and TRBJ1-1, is DTGVSQNPRHKITKRGQNVTFRCDPISEHNRLYWYRQTLGQGPEFLTYFQNEAQLEKSRLLSDRFSAERPKGSFSTLEIQRTEQGDSAMYLCASSLSRGGASFFGQGTRLTVV.

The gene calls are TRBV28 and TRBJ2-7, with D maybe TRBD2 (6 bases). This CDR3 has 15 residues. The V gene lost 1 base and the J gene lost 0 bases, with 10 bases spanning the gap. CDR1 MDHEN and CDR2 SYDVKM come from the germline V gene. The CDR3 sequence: CASSLSAGNSYEQYF. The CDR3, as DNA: TGTGCCAGCAGTTTATCGGCGGGGAACTCCTACGAGCAGTACTTC.

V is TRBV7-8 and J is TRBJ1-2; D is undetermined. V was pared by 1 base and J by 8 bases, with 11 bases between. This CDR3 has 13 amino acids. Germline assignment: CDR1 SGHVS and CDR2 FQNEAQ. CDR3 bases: TGTGCCAGCAGCTTAGGGCGGGCTAACGGCTACACCTTC. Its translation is CASSLGRANGYTF.

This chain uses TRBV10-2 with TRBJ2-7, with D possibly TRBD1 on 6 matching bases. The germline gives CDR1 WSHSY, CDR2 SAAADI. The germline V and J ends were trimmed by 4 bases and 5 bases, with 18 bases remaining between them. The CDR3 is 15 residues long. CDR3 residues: CASSVPVRGTNEQYF. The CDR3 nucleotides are TGCGCCAGCAGTGTCCCCGTCAGGGGAACCAACGAGCAGTACTTC.

This chain's CDR3 is CASGVGTGKSSYEQYF. In DNA form, the CDR3 reads TGTGCCAGCGGGGTCGGGACAGGGAAATCCTCCTACGAGCAGTACTTC. The chain recombines TRBV11-1 with TRBJ2-7; 9 nucleotides line up with TRBD1. CDR1 is SGHAT, CDR2 FQDESV, per germline (reference sequence). The CDR3 has 16 residues. V shed 8 bases and J 0 bases; nucleotides not matched to a gene: 11.

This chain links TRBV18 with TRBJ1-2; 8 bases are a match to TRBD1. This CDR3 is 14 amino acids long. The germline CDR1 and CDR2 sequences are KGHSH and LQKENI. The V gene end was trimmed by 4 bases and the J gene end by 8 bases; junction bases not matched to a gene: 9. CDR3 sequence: CASSLRDRREGYTF. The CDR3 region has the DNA TGTGCCAGCTCACTAAGGGACAGGAGGGAAGGCTACACCTTC.

The chain's CDR3 is CASTRWGQTNEKLFF. CDR3 nucleotide sequence: TGTGCCAGCACCCGCTGGGGGCAAACTAATGAAAAACTGTTTTTT. The chain combines TRBV5-5 with TRBJ1-4; D may be TRBD1 (6 bases). There are 15 residues in the CDR3. V gave up 6 bases and J gave up 1 base, with 13 bases separating them. Germline CDR1 and CDR2: SGHKS and YYEKEE (reference sequence).

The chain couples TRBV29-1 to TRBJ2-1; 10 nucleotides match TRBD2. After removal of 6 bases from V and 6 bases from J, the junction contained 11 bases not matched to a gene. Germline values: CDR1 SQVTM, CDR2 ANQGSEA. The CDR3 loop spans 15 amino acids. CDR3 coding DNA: TGCAGCGTCCCAAGCACTAGCGGGGCCTTCAATGAGCAGTTCTTC. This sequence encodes CSVPSTSGAFNEQFF.

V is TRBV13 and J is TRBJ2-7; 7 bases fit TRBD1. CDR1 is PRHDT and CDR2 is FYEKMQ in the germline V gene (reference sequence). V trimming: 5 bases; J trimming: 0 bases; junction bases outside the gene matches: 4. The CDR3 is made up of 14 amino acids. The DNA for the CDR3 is TGTGCCAGCAGCCCCAGGGGGAGCTCCTACGAGCAGTACTTC. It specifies CASSPRGSSYEQYF.

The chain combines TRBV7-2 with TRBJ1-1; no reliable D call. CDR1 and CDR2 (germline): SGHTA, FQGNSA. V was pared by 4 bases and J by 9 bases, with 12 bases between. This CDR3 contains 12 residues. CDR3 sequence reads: CASSSEVGQAFF. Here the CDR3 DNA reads TGTGCCAGCAGCTCAGAGGTGGGTCAAGCTTTCTTT.

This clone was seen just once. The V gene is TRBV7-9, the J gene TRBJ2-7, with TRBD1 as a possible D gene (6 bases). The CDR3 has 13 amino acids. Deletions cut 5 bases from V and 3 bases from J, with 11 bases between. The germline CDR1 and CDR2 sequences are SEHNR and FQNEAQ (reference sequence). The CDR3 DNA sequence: TGTGCCAGCAGCCTGACAGGTTACTACGAGCAGTACTTC. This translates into CASSLTGYYEQYF.

CDR3 sequence: CASSLSGTPQETQYF. In DNA, the CDR3 is TGTGCCAGCAGCTTGTCCGGGACACCGCAAGAGACCCAGTACTTC. This rearrangement joins TRBV5-4 to TRBJ2-5; tentative D call: TRBD1 (6 bases). V was clipped by 1 base and J by 2 bases, with 12 bases between them. The CDR3 is made up of 15 amino acids. CDR1 and CDR2 from the germline V gene are SGHNT and YYREEE (reference sequence).

This CDR3 is CASSPWTGMGTDTQYF. Written as DNA, the CDR3 is TGTGCCAGCAGTCCCTGGACAGGGATGGGGACAGATACGCAGTATTTT. The J gene is TRBJ2-3, the V gene TRBV28, with TRBD1 matching over 8 bases. Trimming removed 5 bases from V and 3 bases from J; junction bases left unmatched: 10. Germline values: CDR1 MDHEN, CDR2 SYDVKM. The CDR3 extends over 16 amino acids.

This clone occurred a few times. This CDR3 reads CASILGDEQFF. CDR3 nucleotides: TGTGCCAGCATCCTAGGGGATGAGCAGTTCTTC. The chain employs TRBV25-1 and TRBJ2-1; tentative D call: TRBD1 (5 bases). Trimming shortened V by 7 bases and J by 8 bases, and 9 bases separated the two germline ends. CDR1 MGHDK and CDR2 SYGVNS come from the germline V gene. This CDR3 region has 11 residues. Full variable domain (rest looked up from reference TRBV25-1 and TRBJ2-1): EADIYQTPRYLVIGTGKKITLECSQTMGHDKMYWYQQDPGMELHLIHYSYGVNSTEKGDLSSESTVSRIRTEHFPLTLESARPSHTSQYLCASILGDEQFFGPGTRLTVL.

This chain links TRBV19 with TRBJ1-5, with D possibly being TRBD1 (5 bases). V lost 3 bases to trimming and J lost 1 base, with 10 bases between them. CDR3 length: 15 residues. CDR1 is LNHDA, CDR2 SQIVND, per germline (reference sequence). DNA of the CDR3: TGTGCCAGTAGTATTCAGGGAATAAGCAATCAGCCCCAGCATTTT. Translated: CASSIQGISNQPQHF.

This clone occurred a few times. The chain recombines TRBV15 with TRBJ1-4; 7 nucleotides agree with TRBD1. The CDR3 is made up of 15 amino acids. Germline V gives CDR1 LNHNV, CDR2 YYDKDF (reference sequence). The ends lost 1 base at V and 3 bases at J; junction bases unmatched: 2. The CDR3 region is CATSRVTGANEKLFF. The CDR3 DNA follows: TGTGCCACCAGCAGAGTTACAGGGGCTAATGAAAAACTGTTTTTT.